The T cell receptor (beta chain) described here comes from a study of cytomegalovirus exposure and HLA in healthy donors. The overall study: The roughly 120 validation repertoires used the same platform as the roughly 700 first-cohort repertoires (as reported by a later analysis).

CDR3 length: 16 amino acids. V dropped 0 bases and J dropped 0 bases, with 11 bases sitting between them. The germline CDR1 and CDR2 sequences are SEHNR and FQNEAQ (reference sequence). Overall study results and limits: The tendency of first-cohort TCR clusters to co-occur in the 120 or so validation repertoires was identified by a subsequent analysis. Among TCR beta chains, those listed as cytomegalovirus-associated numbered over 150.

A word on this clone: Antigen unknown.

The study drew the donors from its roughly 120-subject validation cohort, separate from the approximately 700-subject first cohort. TCRdb's copy holds only in-frame clones and misses some; the assay was immunoSEQ multiplex PCR. The table has around 150,000 clones, approximately 93% seen once. Sequenced material: PBMCs. The rearrangement links TRBV7-9 to TRBJ1-1, with D perhaps matching TRBD1 (6 bases). The receptor was derived from a man in his late teens or twenties in good health and CMV-seronegative. CDR3 nucleotide sequence: TGTGCCAGCAGCTTAGCGCTGGGGGCTTTGAACACTGAAGCTTTCTTT. It encodes CASSLALGALNTEAFF.